The 26 T cell receptor beta chains below all came from one sample that was sequenced in a study of identical twins. MiXCR, run by TCRdb on the 5' RACE reads, gives a single entry per CDR3 protein. The table lists 650,000 to 800,000 distinct CDR3 sequences, 8.5% to 9.5% of them singletons, with more than 0.75% in the top ten. This sample was also put to use in a study of yellow fever vaccine responses in identical twins.

The sequencing input was PBMCs. The receptors originated from a young woman in good health.

The rearrangement joins TRBV5-1 to TRBJ1-5, with D possibly TRBD1 on 5 matching bases. Germline values: CDR1 SGHRS, CDR2 YFSETQ. The length of the CDR3 is 14 residues. Trimming took off 0 bases at V and 6 bases at J, with 10 bases between the two ends. CDR3 region: CASSLGGTGQPQHF. CDR3 DNA: TGCGCCAGCAGCTTGGGCGGGACCGGTCAGCCCCAGCATTTT.

The chain carries TRBV12-3 or TRBV12-4 and TRBJ2-1; the D call may be TRBD1 or TRBD2 (6 bases each). V was shortened by 11 bases and J by 0 bases, with 29 bases between the two germline ends. The CDR3 extends over 19 amino acids. The CDR3 region is CAFSFFSGGKGGSYNEQFF. CDR3 nucleotide sequence: TGTGCCTTCAGTTTCTTCAGTGGCGGGAAGGGGGGCTCCTACAATGAGCAGTTCTTC.

This clonotype was seen repeatedly, ten times or more. This sequence joins TRBV15 and TRBJ1-6; D gene unclear. Trimming took 0 bases from V and 5 from J, leaving 17 bases between them. In germline, CDR1 is LNHNV, CDR2 YYDKDF (reference sequence). This CDR3 is 18 amino acids long. CDR3 DNA sequence: TGTGCCACCAGCAGAGATTCGGACGGTCGGGATAATAATTCACCCCTCCACTTT. It encodes CATSRDSDGRDNNSPLHF.

This clonotype was observed at least ten times. CDR3 region: CASSYGFSGGTDTQYF. The CDR3 DNA is TGTGCCAGCAGTTACGGGTTTAGCGGGGGCACAGATACGCAGTATTTT. The genes are TRBV6-5 and TRBJ2-3, with 8 positions matching TRBD2. The J segment lost 1 base and the V segment lost 2 bases, leaving 5 bases of the junction unmatched. This CDR3 is 16 amino acids long. Germline V CDR1 and CDR2: MNHEY, SVGAGI.

The table lists this clonotype with a few counts. V is TRBV11-2 and J is TRBJ2-1; the match to TRBD2 covers 9 bases. With 1 base clipped from V and 0 bases from J, the junction kept 4 bases outside the gene matches. Germline lookup yields CDR1 SGHAT and CDR2 FQNNGV. This CDR3 contains 17 residues. The CDR3 DNA follows: TGTGCCAGCAGCTTAGCTAGCGGGACCACCTCCTACAATGAGCAGTTCTTC. The encoded protein is CASSLASGTTSYNEQFF.

This chain connects TRBV3-1 to TRBJ1-6; TRBD1 is a possible D gene (5 bases). The CDR3 is made up of 14 amino acids. With 1 base removed from V and 10 bases from J, the gap between germline ends came to 11 bases. Germline lookup yields CDR1 LGHDT and CDR2 YNNKEL (reference sequence). This CDR3 reads CASSQVWGRSPLHF. The CDR3 DNA follows: TGTGCCAGCAGCCAAGTCTGGGGACGGTCACCCCTCCACTTT.

The chain joins TRBV6-1 to TRBJ2-5; TRBD1 agrees at 8 bases. CDR3 length: 13 amino acids. Germline lookup yields CDR1 MNHNS and CDR2 SASEGT. J lost 4 bases, V lost 7 bases, and 5 bases had no gene match. The CDR3 here is CASTKDRGETQYF. CDR3 coding DNA: TGTGCCAGCACCAAAGACAGGGGAGAGACCCAGTACTTC.

The rearrangement links TRBV29-1 to TRBJ1-4; D perhaps matches TRBD1 (5 bases). The CDR3 is 13 residues long. Trimming pared 6 bases from V and 3 bases from J, leaving 11 bases between. Germline V lookup: CDR1 SQVTM, CDR2 ANQGSEA. The CDR3 is CSVPGTANEKLFF. CDR3 bases: TGCAGCGTCCCCGGGACGGCTAATGAAAAACTGTTTTTT.

The V call is TRBV2, the J call TRBJ2-3; TRBD2 might be the D (5 bases). The germline gives CDR1 SNHLY, CDR2 FYNNEI. The CDR3 loop spans 13 amino acids. V was trimmed by 7 bases and J by 8 bases, leaving 16 bases between them. The CDR3 is CASMEAGKSTQYF. For the CDR3, the DNA is TGTGCCAGCATGGAGGCCGGGAAGAGTACGCAGTATTTT.

The V and J genes are TRBV3-1 and TRBJ2-5; the D call may be TRBD1 or TRBD2 (6 bases each). The germline gives CDR1 LGHDT, CDR2 YNNKEL (reference sequence). Trimming cost V 6 bases and J 3 bases, with 14 bases left between them. This CDR3 has 14 amino acids. CDR3 in amino acids: CASRHRGTKETQYF. CDR3 in DNA: TGTGCCAGCAGGCACCGGGGGACAAAAGAGACCCAGTACTTC.

This clonotype appeared a few times. V and J are TRBV6-6 and TRBJ2-1; D is unresolved. V gave up 10 bases and J gave up 10 bases, with 17 bases separating them. This CDR3 is built from 12 residues. Germline lookup yields CDR1 MNHNY and CDR2 SVGAGI (reference sequence). This CDR3 is CAMGGVAGEQFF. The CDR3 nucleotides are TGTGCCATGGGTGGGGTTGCCGGAGAGCAGTTCTTC.

The genes are TRBV15 and TRBJ1-2; D unresolved. Between the trimmed V and J ends, which lost 0 bases and 6 bases, there was a span of 11 bases. This CDR3 region has 14 residues. The germline V gene has CDR1 LNHNV and CDR2 YYDKDF (reference sequence). Here the CDR3 reads CATSRERVFNGYTF. For the CDR3, the DNA is TGTGCCACCAGCAGAGAGAGAGTTTTCAATGGCTACACCTTC. The full variable domain, in which reference TRBV15 and TRBJ1-2 provide the parts outside the CDR3, is DAMVIQNPRYQVTQFGKPVTLSCSQTLNHNVMYWYQQKSSQAPKLLFHYYDKDFNNEADTPDNFQSRRPNTSFCFLDIRSPGLGDTAMYLCATSRERVFNGYTFGSGTRLTVV.

The V gene is TRBV7-3, the J gene TRBJ2-6; tentative D call: TRBD1 (6 bases). There are 16 residues in the CDR3. Germline CDR1 SGHTA, CDR2 FQGTGA. V was trimmed by 6 bases and J by 4 bases, leaving 16 bases between them. The CDR3 here is CASSHRDPTGANVLTF. The DNA of the CDR3 is TGTGCCAGCAGTCACAGGGATCCTACGGGGGCCAACGTCCTGACTTTC.

A few counts support this clonotype. The chain recombines TRBV11-3 with TRBJ2-3, with 12 bases fitting TRBD2. From germline, CDR1 is SGHNT and CDR2 YENEEA. The CDR3 loop spans 17 amino acids. The V gene end was trimmed by 5 bases and the J gene end by 2 bases; junction bases not matched to a gene: 8. The CDR3 protein is CASSTRTSGTDTDTQYF. CDR3 bases: TGTGCCAGCAGCACCCGGACTAGCGGGACCGACACAGATACGCAGTATTTT.

In this sample, this clonotype turned up many times. This chain uses TRBV5-1 with TRBJ1-1; D unclear. V lost 1 base to trimming and J lost 0 bases, with 7 bases between them. This CDR3 is 14 amino acids long. Looked up from germline, CDR1 is SGHRS and CDR2 is YFSETQ. CDR3 sequence reads: CASSLSEMNTEAFF. The CDR3 bases are TGCGCCAGCAGCTTGTCCGAGATGAACACTGAAGCTTTCTTT.

The genes are TRBV6-2 or TRBV6-3 and TRBJ2-5; a weak D match, TRBD1 (6 bases). V gave up 5 bases and J gave up 7 bases, with 14 bases separating them. CDR1 and CDR2 (germline): MNHEY, SVGEGT. This CDR3 spans 13 amino acids. The DNA of the CDR3 is TGTGCCAGCAGTACAGGGACCCCAGGGACCCAGTACTTC. Its protein product is CASSTGTPGTQYF.

This clonotype was found a few times. The chain uses TRBV28 and TRBJ2-1; D is perhaps TRBD1 or TRBD2 (5 bases each). The CDR3 has 16 amino acids. Germline CDR1 and CDR2: MDHEN and SYDVKM. Trimming shortened V by 1 base and J by 4 bases, and 14 bases separated the two germline ends. In DNA, the CDR3 is TGTGCCAGCAGTTTATTTGAGGGGTTGGGATACAATGAGCAGTTCTTC. Protein sequence: CASSLFEGLGYNEQFF.

With regard to this clonotype: At one boundary the junction diverges from the germline segment, which might be a read error. The genes are TRBV10-3 and TRBJ1-4; D might be TRBD1 (5 bases). This CDR3 has 11 amino acids. CDR1 and CDR2 (germline): ENHRY, SYGVKD. The CDR3 is CATRQNGKLFF. For the CDR3, the DNA is TGTGCCACCCGACAGAATGGAAAACTGTTTTTT.

The V and J genes are TRBV7-2 and TRBJ2-7; D is possibly TRBD2 (7 bases). The CDR3 has 15 amino acids. V lost 6 bases, J lost 1 base, and 16 bases lay in between. Germline CDR1 and CDR2: SGHTA and FQGNSA. Here the CDR3 reads CASSIGGGLSYEQYF. The DNA for the CDR3 is TGTGCCAGCAGTATAGGGGGGGGGCTATCCTACGAGCAGTACTTC.

The genes are TRBV7-9 and TRBJ1-4, with D perhaps matching TRBD1 (5 bases). The V gene lost 1 base and the J gene lost 5 bases, with 11 bases spanning the gap. The CDR3 has 15 residues. The germline CDR1 and CDR2 sequences are SEHNR and FQNEAQ (reference sequence). The CDR3 loop is CASSLGDAENEKLFF. Written as DNA, the CDR3 is TGTGCCAGCAGCTTAGGGGACGCAGAGAATGAAAAACTGTTTTTT.

The table lists this clonotype with a few counts. The chain links TRBV20-1 to TRBJ2-4, with D maybe TRBD1 (5 bases). Trimming removed 0 bases at V and 3 bases at J, with 9 bases between. CDR1 is DFQATT, CDR2 SNEGSKA, per germline (reference sequence). The CDR3 sequence is 14 residues long. The CDR3 loop is CSAREGQNKNIQYF. DNA of the CDR3: TGCAGTGCTAGAGAGGGGCAGAACAAAAACATTCAGTACTTC.

The chain joins TRBV27 to TRBJ1-1; D may be TRBD1 (5 bases). The CDR3 is 16 amino acids. V lost 2 bases, J lost 4 bases, and 17 bases lay in between. Germline V gives CDR1 MNHEY, CDR2 SMNVEV (reference sequence). The DNA of the CDR3 is TGTGCCAGCAGTTTAAATTTGGTCAGGGTTCGCACTGAAGCTTTCTTT. Translation gives CASSLNLVRVRTEAFF.

The V call is TRBV20-1, the J call TRBJ1-2; 10 bases line up with TRBD1. V lost 5 bases and J lost 4; bases outside the gene matches: 7. Germline-derived CDR1 and CDR2 are DFQATT and SNEGSKA (reference sequence). The CDR3 loop spans 14 amino acids. CDR3 residues: CSALRQGALYGYTF. The CDR3 nucleotides read TGCAGTGCTTTACGACAGGGGGCTCTCTATGGCTACACCTTC.

V and J are TRBV3-1 and TRBJ2-7; 8 positions match TRBD1. Losses at the gene ends were 1 base for V and 5 bases for J; bases not matched to a gene: 7. CDR1 LGHDT and CDR2 YNNKEL come from the germline V gene (reference sequence). CDR3 length: 15 residues. The CDR3 nucleotides read TGTGCCAGCAGCCAAGTGACAGGGGTGGAGGACGAGCAGTACTTC. Protein sequence: CASSQVTGVEDEQYF.

Ten or more counts support this clonotype. The rearrangement uses TRBV7-2 and TRBJ2-3; D gene ambiguous. V was cut by 3 bases and J by 4 bases, with 17 bases left in between. Looked up from germline, CDR1 is SGHTA and CDR2 is FQGNSA. The CDR3 consists of 16 residues. The CDR3 bases are TGTGCCAGCAGCTTGTCCGAACTGGTTCGCCCAGATACGCAGTATTTT. It translates to CASSLSELVRPDTQYF.

This clonotype was seen repeatedly, ten times or more. The J gene is TRBJ2-7, the V gene TRBV12-3 or TRBV12-4; the match to TRBD2 covers 8 bases. The CDR3 has 15 amino acids. Germline trimming cut 3 bases from V and 1 base from J; bases unmatched to any gene: 5. The CDR3 nucleotides read TGTGCCAGCAGTTTTACGCCTAGCGGGTCCTACGAGCAGTACTTC. Residues: CASSFTPSGSYEQYF.